These 30 T cell receptor beta chains came from one sample sequenced in a study of blood T cell repertoires in COVID-19 (dated by TCRdb to between 2020 and 2021). Libraries were built with the immunoSEQ multiplex PCR assay. TCRdb mirrors the immuneACCESS table, restricted to in-frame sequences. Some clones are absent from its copies; in checked studies, under half trace to an unresolved V gene, and the reason for the others is unknown. The sample records about 250,000 clones, roughly 85% of which are singletons. 4% to 6% of the sample belongs to the ten largest clones. The material sequenced was peripheral blood. The receptors derive from a man aged 50-59 years with COVID-19, enrolled during active disease.

The chain couples TRBV16 to TRBJ2-2; D gene ambiguous. Germline values: CDR1 KGHSY, CDR2 FQNENV. The V end was cut by 2 bases, the J end by 2 bases, with 12 bases between. CDR3 size: 16 residues. The CDR3 spells CASSQVGSENTGELFF. The DNA of the CDR3 is TGTGCCAGCAGCCAAGTTGGCAGCGAAAACACCGGGGAGCTGTTTTTT.

The J gene is TRBJ1-5, the V gene TRBV4-1; a possible D gene is TRBD1 (5 bases). V was clipped by 0 bases and J by 0 bases, with 9 bases between them. The CDR3 extends over 16 amino acids. CDR1 MGHRA and CDR2 YSYEKL come from the germline V gene. CDR3 protein: CASSQDSTVSNQPQHF. Here the CDR3 DNA reads TGCGCCAGCAGCCAAGATTCGACAGTTAGCAATCAGCCCCAGCATTTT.

This sequence joins TRBV5-4 and TRBJ2-7, with TRBD1 matching 9 bases. Trimming took 2 bases from V and 3 from J; bases not matched to a gene: 6. This CDR3 is 15 amino acids long. Germline CDR1 and CDR2: SGHNT and YYREEE (reference sequence). The CDR3 DNA reads as TGTGCCAGCAGCTTAGAACCGGGACAGGGCTACGAGCAGTACTTC. Protein product: CASSLEPGQGYEQYF.

Only one count was recorded for this clone. This sequence joins TRBV5-6 and TRBJ1-1; D is undetermined. The CDR3 has 11 amino acids. Germline-derived CDR1 and CDR2 are SGHDT and YYEEEE. The V gene lost 8 bases and the J gene lost 5 bases, with 10 bases spanning the gap. This chain's CDR3 is CASSLRTEAFF. The CDR3 DNA reads as TGTGCCAGTTCGCTCAGGACTGAAGCTTTCTTT.

The CDR3 sequence: CASSYSDRGEQYF. The DNA of the CDR3 is TGTGCCAGCAGTTACTCGGACAGGGGCGAGCAGTACTTC. The chain combines TRBV6-5 with TRBJ2-7; TRBD1 matches 9 bases. V dropped 0 bases and J dropped 6; count of bases not matched to a gene: 0. The CDR3 extends over 13 amino acids. CDR1 and CDR2 from the germline V gene are MNHEY and SVGAGI.

The V and J genes are TRBV29-1 and TRBJ1-5, with D perhaps TRBD1 (6 bases). The ends were cut back, 3 bases at V and 6 bases at J, with 12 bases in the middle. Germline V gene data show CDR1 as SQVTM and CDR2 as ANQGSEA. The CDR3 loop spans 13 amino acids. In DNA form, the CDR3 reads TGCAGCGTTGAGCGACAGGAGCTTCAGCCCCAGCATTTT. Amino acid sequence: CSVERQELQPQHF.

The CDR3 DNA is TGCGCCAGCAGCCAAGATTTAGCGGGAGGATACACCGGGGAGCTGTTTTTT. Amino acid sequence: CASSQDLAGGYTGELFF. The J gene is TRBJ2-2, the V gene TRBV4-3, with 10 bases identical to TRBD2. Germline CDR1 reads LGHNA; CDR2 reads YSLEER. With 0 bases clipped from V and 3 bases from J, the junction kept 4 bases outside the gene matches. This CDR3 has 17 residues.

The chain employs TRBV7-2 and TRBJ1-5; D is unclear. Germline CDR1 is SGHTA and CDR2 is FQGNSA. V lost 5 bases to trimming and J lost 0 bases, with 8 bases between them. The CDR3 consists of 14 residues. DNA of the CDR3: TGTGCCAGCAGCGCGACACGTAGCAATCAGCCCCAGCATTTT. Translated, it gives CASSATRSNQPQHF.

This sequence joins TRBV2 and TRBJ1-2; 7 bases align to TRBD1. The CDR3 length is 14 residues. The ends lost 6 bases at V and 3 bases at J; junction bases unmatched: 7. Germline values: CDR1 SNHLY, CDR2 FYNNEI. The CDR3 loop reads CASRGDRLYYGYTF. CDR3 sequence (DNA): TGTGCCAGCAGAGGGGACAGACTATACTATGGCTACACCTTC.

The chain recombines TRBV27 with TRBJ2-3; 15 bases fit TRBD2. CDR1 is MNHEY and CDR2 is SMNVEV in the germline V gene (reference sequence). V lost 5 bases, J lost 3 bases, and 6 bases stayed unmatched. This CDR3 spans 17 amino acids. Here the CDR3 reads CASSHRTSGGGTDTQYF. CDR3 sequence (DNA): TGTGCCAGCAGTCACAGGACTAGCGGGGGGGGTACAGATACGCAGTATTTT.

This sequence joins TRBV7-8 and TRBJ2-2; TRBD1 matches 12 bases. V trimming: 5 bases; J trimming: 5 bases; junction bases outside the gene matches: 6. The CDR3 sequence is 16 residues long. Germline assignment: CDR1 SGHVS and CDR2 FQNEAQ. DNA of the CDR3: TGTGCCAGCAGCCAGGGACAGGGGGCCCGGACCGGGGAGCTGTTTTTT. This translates into CASSQGQGARTGELFF.

The genes are TRBV7-9 and TRBJ1-1; D is ambiguous. The CDR3 is 11 amino acids. V gave up 7 bases and J gave up 6 bases, with 9 bases separating them. Per the germline V gene, CDR1 is SEHNR and CDR2 is FQNEAQ (reference sequence). This CDR3 is CASNKGAEAFF. The CDR3 bases are TGTGCCAGCAACAAAGGCGCTGAAGCTTTCTTT.

V and J are TRBV28 and TRBJ2-1; D call uncertain. V lost 3 bases to trimming and J lost 8 bases, with 20 bases between them. CDR3 size: 16 residues. Germline CDR1 is MDHEN and CDR2 is SYDVKM. The CDR3 region has the DNA TGTGCCAGCAGTTTTTTTGGGTCGGGTAGCCCCGATGAGCAGTTCTTC. Translation gives CASSFFGSGSPDEQFF.

The chain joins TRBV12-3 or TRBV12-4 to TRBJ2-5, with D hard to call. This CDR3 is 13 amino acids long. Trimming cost V 1 base and J 4 bases, with 7 bases left between them. CDR3 sequence: CASSLVPGETQYF. CDR3 DNA: TGTGCCAGCAGTTTAGTTCCGGGAGAGACCCAGTACTTC.

This chain joins TRBV3-1 (or the pseudogene TRBV3-2) and TRBJ2-3, with D tentatively TRBD2 (5 bases). Germline lookup yields CDR1 LGHDT and CDR2 YNNKEL (reference sequence). V shed 4 bases and J shed 3 bases, with 17 bases lying between them. This CDR3 spans 16 amino acids. This chain's CDR3 is CASSRTGSSRTDTQYF. Here the CDR3 DNA reads TGTGCCAGCAGCCGGACTGGATCGTCGAGAACAGATACGCAGTATTTT.

This clone has a handful of counts. V usage is TRBV7-9 and J usage is TRBJ1-6; maybe TRBD1 (5 bases). V was pared by 1 base and J by 1 base, with 11 bases between. The CDR3 is made up of 17 amino acids. From germline, CDR1 is SEHNR and CDR2 FQNEAQ (reference sequence). The CDR3 sequence is CASSLETGGSYNSPLHF. CDR3 sequence (DNA): TGTGCCAGCAGCTTAGAGACCGGGGGATCCTATAATTCACCCCTCCACTTT.

The chain has TRBV6-5 and TRBJ1-1; D gene ambiguous. Germline assignment: CDR1 MNHEY and CDR2 SVGAGI. The V end lost 6 bases, the J end lost 3 bases, and 14 bases lay between the germline ends. There are 14 residues in the CDR3. DNA for the CDR3: TGTGCCAGCAGGCCGCAGAGCGTCTACACTGAAGCTTTCTTT. This gives the protein CASRPQSVYTEAFF.

V usage is TRBV5-1 and J usage is TRBJ2-3, with TRBD2 identical over 8 bases. This CDR3 is built from 16 residues. The germline V gene encodes CDR1 SGHRS and CDR2 YFSETQ. Trimming removed 2 bases from V and 1 base from J; junction bases left unmatched: 6. The chain's CDR3 is CASSLGRGAGTDTQYF. CDR3 coding DNA: TGCGCCAGCAGCTTAGGGCGGGGGGCAGGCACAGATACGCAGTATTTT.

J is TRBJ2-3 and V is TRBV5-4, with 7 positions matching TRBD2. The CDR3 extends over 17 amino acids. The V and J ends lost 0 bases and 3 bases, in that order; junction bases with no gene match: 10. Per the germline V gene, CDR1 is SGHNT and CDR2 is YYREEE (reference sequence). The CDR3, as DNA: TGTGCCAGCAGCTTGGGGGGAGGGGCGAGTAGAACAGATACGCAGTATTTT. It translates to CASSLGGGASRTDTQYF.

The chain joins TRBV19 to TRBJ1-5; D not resolved. The germline CDR1 and CDR2 sequences are LNHDA and SQIVND (reference sequence). This CDR3 has 13 residues. With 3 bases removed from V and 5 bases from J, the gap between germline ends came to 8 bases. CDR3 coding DNA: TGTGCCAGTAGTATTCTCGGTTATCAGCCCCAGCATTTT. Translating it yields CASSILGYQPQHF.

This chain connects TRBV5-1 to TRBJ2-7, with TRBD1 matching over 7 bases. The germline V gene has CDR1 SGHRS and CDR2 YFSETQ. The junction had 7 bases not matched to a gene; V was cut back by 4 bases and J by 0 bases. The length of the CDR3 is 15 residues. The CDR3 nucleotides are TGCGCCAGCAGCAGCGGACAGGTAATCTCCTACGAGCAGTACTTC. Amino acid sequence: CASSSGQVISYEQYF.

This clone appeared a single time. This chain links TRBV2 with TRBJ1-1, with D tentatively TRBD1 (5 bases). The CDR3 has 13 residues. Germline V CDR1 and CDR2: SNHLY, FYNNEI. Trimming pared 6 bases from V and 0 bases from J, leaving 8 bases between. CDR3: CASRGLMNTEAFF. DNA for the CDR3: TGTGCCAGCAGGGGGCTGATGAACACTGAAGCTTTCTTT.

CDR3 sequence (DNA): TGTGCCAGCAGTTTTGGGGCCAATCAGCCCCAGCATTTT. Amino acid sequence: CASSFGANQPQHF. The chain is built from TRBV6-6 and TRBJ1-5, with D possibly TRBD1 on 5 matching bases. The length of the CDR3 is 13 residues. Germline assignment: CDR1 MNHNY and CDR2 SVGAGI (reference sequence). V was shortened by 4 bases and J by 3 bases, with 7 bases between the two germline ends.

The V and J genes are TRBV5-1 and TRBJ2-7, with D possibly matching TRBD1 (6 bases). V gave up 0 bases and J gave up 0 bases, with 7 bases separating them. This CDR3 is built from 14 residues. Germline values: CDR1 SGHRS, CDR2 YFSETQ. CDR3 residues: CASSLGQVSYEQYF. As DNA, the CDR3 is TGCGCCAGCAGCTTGGGACAGGTCTCCTACGAGCAGTACTTC.

This chain connects TRBV5-1 to TRBJ1-2, with TRBD1 matching over 9 bases. The germline V gene encodes CDR1 SGHRS and CDR2 YFSETQ. The CDR3 is 13 amino acids. V gave up 6 bases and J gave up 3 bases; unmatched junction bases: 3. DNA of the CDR3: TGCGCCAGCAACCGGGACAGGGACTATGGCTACACCTTC. This codes for CASNRDRDYGYTF.

This chain joins TRBV30 and TRBJ1-1, with D hard to call. Trimming pared 0 bases from V and 4 bases from J, leaving 12 bases between. The CDR3 is 14 residues long. Germline V gene sequence: CDR1 GTSNPN, CDR2 SVGIG (reference sequence). CDR3: CAWSVRYSVTEAFF. The CDR3 nucleotides are TGTGCCTGGAGTGTACGGTATTCCGTCACTGAAGCTTTCTTT.

The rearrangement links TRBV6-5 to TRBJ2-7, with TRBD2 identical over 11 bases. The V gene's germline CDR1 is MNHEY and CDR2 SVGAGI. The CDR3 covers 15 residues. The trim removed 8 bases at V and 0 bases at J, leaving 6 bases unmatched. The CDR3 region is CASWDTSGGSYEQYF. The CDR3 DNA is TGTGCCAGCTGGGATACTAGCGGGGGCTCCTACGAGCAGTACTTC.

J is TRBJ2-7 and V is TRBV11-1, with D perhaps TRBD1 (6 bases). Germline CDR1 SGHAT, CDR2 FQDESV (reference sequence). The CDR3 is 15 amino acids. Deletions cut 5 bases from V and 3 bases from J, with 17 bases between. In DNA, the CDR3 is TGTGCCAGCAGCCCTACCCGGGACAACTTCTACGAGCAGTACTTC. Protein product: CASSPTRDNFYEQYF.

The chain links TRBV18 to TRBJ2-7, with TRBD1 matching 7 bases. The CDR3 covers 15 residues. Germline V lookup: CDR1 KGHSH, CDR2 LQKENI. The trim removed 0 bases at V and 4 bases at J, leaving 6 bases unmatched. CDR3 region: CASSPPSGGPYEQYF. CDR3 nucleotide sequence: TGTGCCAGCTCACCACCGTCAGGGGGACCTTACGAGCAGTACTTC.

Details on this clone: The same CDR3 can be traced to other DNA sequences in this sample. The gene calls are TRBV12-3 or TRBV12-4 and TRBJ2-3; D is undetermined. The CDR3 is 12 amino acids. Trimming removed 5 bases at V and 3 bases at J, with 6 bases between. CDR3 DNA: TGTGCCAGCAGTCCCTATACAGATACGCAGTATTTT. The encoded protein is CASSPYTDTQYF.